Each of the 32 T cell receptor beta chains below was sequenced from the same sample in a study of glioma-infiltrating T cells after dendritic cell vaccination. The data were produced by immunoSEQ multiplex PCR, yet TCRdb's version contains in-frame clones alone and is incomplete. The table lists some 100,000 clones, approximately 81% of them singletons, with approximately 6% in the top ten. The sample here was blood, taken before dendritic cell vaccination. The receptor source for this set is a human donor with glioblastoma.

The chain has TRBV27 and TRBJ2-7; 16 nucleotides match TRBD2. CDR3 length: 17 residues. V shed 6 bases and J 7 bases; nucleotides not matched to a gene: 12. Germline CDR1 is MNHEY and CDR2 is SMNVEV (reference sequence). The CDR3: CASSFSGTSGRAWEQYF. As DNA, the CDR3 is TGTGCCAGCAGCTTTTCCGGGACTAGCGGGAGGGCCTGGGAGCAGTACTTC.

V usage is TRBV15 and J usage is TRBJ2-3, with 7 bases fitting TRBD2. CDR3 size: 16 residues. V gave up 0 bases and J gave up 0 bases; unmatched junction bases: 3. The germline gives CDR1 LNHNV, CDR2 YYDKDF (reference sequence). DNA for the CDR3: TGTGCCACCAGCAGAGATAGTAGCGGGAGCACAGATACGCAGTATTTT. Translating it yields CATSRDSSGSTDTQYF.

This clone was detected once. The rearrangement joins TRBV20-1 to TRBJ2-7; D is ambiguous. CDR3 length: 11 residues. The V end lost 6 bases, the J end lost 6 bases, and 12 bases lay between the germline ends. Looked up from germline, CDR1 is DFQATT and CDR2 is SNEGSKA (reference sequence). The CDR3 is CSAPSVCEQYF. CDR3 nucleotides: TGCAGTGCCCCTTCTGTGTGCGAGCAGTACTTC.

V usage is TRBV18 and J usage is TRBJ2-3, with D uncertain. This CDR3 comprises 17 residues. Trimming took 0 bases from V and 2 from J, leaving 15 bases between them. The germline gives CDR1 KGHSH, CDR2 LQKENI. CDR3 region: CASSPPRRVEDTDTQYF. CDR3 sequence (DNA): TGTGCCAGCTCACCACCGCGTCGGGTTGAGGACACAGATACGCAGTATTTT.

The gene calls are TRBV29-1 and TRBJ2-5; 16 bases agree with TRBD2. The CDR3 has 17 amino acids. The trim removed 2 bases at V and 4 bases at J, leaving 7 bases unmatched. Germline CDR1 and CDR2: SQVTM and ANQGSEA. This CDR3 is CSVERGLAGGHRETQYF. DNA of the CDR3: TGCAGCGTTGAAAGGGGACTAGCGGGGGGGCATCGAGAGACCCAGTACTTC. Looking up the rest from reference TRBV29-1 and TRBJ2-5 gives the full variable domain: SAVISQKPSRDICQRGTSLTIQCQVDSQVTMMFWYRQQPGQSLTLIATANQGSEATYESGFVIDKFPISRPNLTFSTLTVSNMSPEDSSIYLCSVERGLAGGHRETQYFGPGTRLLVL.

This clone was seen once. The V gene is TRBV5-1, the J gene TRBJ2-7, with 15 bases matching TRBD2. Trimming at V came to 4 bases and at J to 5 bases, leaving 13 bases not matched to a gene. CDR3 length: 18 amino acids. The V gene's germline CDR1 is SGHRS and CDR2 YFSETQ. CDR3 in amino acids: CASSPWTSGRARLNEQYF. CDR3 nucleotide sequence: TGCGCCAGCAGCCCCTGGACTAGCGGGAGGGCCCGACTTAACGAGCAGTACTTC. Combining the CDR3 with reference TRBV5-1 and TRBJ2-7 gives the whole variable domain KAGVTQTPRYLIKTRGQQVTLSCSPISGHRSVSWYQQTPGQGLQFLFEYFSETQRNKGNFPGRFSGRQFSNSRSEMNVSTLELGDSALYLCASSPWTSGRARLNEQYFGPGTRLTVT.

The chain carries TRBV5-5 and TRBJ1-2; D unclear. The CDR3 loop spans 13 amino acids. Trimming shortened V by 2 bases and J by 3 bases, and 8 bases separated the two germline ends. The germline V gene has CDR1 SGHKS and CDR2 YYEKEE (reference sequence). The CDR3 sequence is CASSLIRDYGYTF. As DNA, the CDR3 is TGTGCCAGCAGCTTAATCCGGGACTATGGCTACACCTTC.

V and J are TRBV4-1 and TRBJ2-3, with TRBD2 as a possible D gene (5 bases). Per the germline V gene, CDR1 is MGHRA and CDR2 is YSYEKL. The CDR3 loop spans 14 amino acids. V was trimmed by 2 bases and J by 2 bases, leaving 8 bases between them. The CDR3 bases are TGCGCCAGCAGCCAAACGGGAACCACAGATACGCAGTATTTT. It is translated as CASSQTGTTDTQYF.

V usage is TRBV7-6 and J usage is TRBJ1-4; TRBD1 agrees at 9 bases. Germline CDR1 SGHVS, CDR2 FNYEAQ. V trimming: 5 bases; J trimming: 5 bases; junction bases outside the gene matches: 6. The CDR3 runs to 15 residues. The CDR3 sequence is CASSASGTGNEKLFF. The CDR3 DNA reads TGTGCCAGCAGCGCCTCCGGGACAGGGAATGAAAAACTGTTTTTT.

This sequence joins TRBV6-5 and TRBJ1-2; D not certain. Trimming stripped 6 bases from V and 3 bases from J, with 17 bases between. CDR1 is MNHEY, CDR2 SVGAGI, per germline. The length of the CDR3 is 15 residues. The CDR3 loop is CASSPVSGRDYGYTF. The CDR3 nucleotides are TGTGCCAGCAGCCCCGTTAGCGGGCGCGACTATGGCTACACCTTC.

The chain has TRBV6-1 and TRBJ1-5, with 7 bases fitting TRBD1. J gave up 5 bases and V 6 bases, and 10 bases lay outside the gene matches. Germline V CDR1 and CDR2: MNHNS, SASEGT. This CDR3 spans 15 amino acids. The CDR3 coding sequence is TGTGCCAGCAGAGAGACAGGGCCAGGTCATCAGCCCCAGCATTTT. Its protein is CASRETGPGHQPQHF.

This chain links TRBV5-1 with TRBJ2-7; possible D gene TRBD2, 6 bases. CDR1 is SGHRS and CDR2 is YFSETQ in the germline V gene. The CDR3 is 14 amino acids. Between the trimmed V and J ends, which lost 4 bases and 6 bases, there was a span of 17 bases. The chain's CDR3 is CASSTGTQWLEQYF. CDR3 nucleotides: TGCGCCAGCAGCACCGGGACTCAGTGGCTCGAGCAGTACTTC.

This clone was seen just once. Relative to the germline gene, one junction end is altered; a read error may explain this. The chain is built from TRBV7-7 and TRBJ2-5; 7 bases match TRBD2. This CDR3 spans 13 amino acids. The V gene's germline CDR1 is SSHAT and CDR2 FNYEAQ (reference sequence). For the CDR3, the DNA is TGTGCTAGCAGCCCGGGACTAATAGAGACCCAGTACTTC. It codes for CASSPGLIETQYF.

The chain combines TRBV18 with TRBJ2-7; 8 nucleotides line up with TRBD1. The J segment lost 5 bases and the V segment lost 0 bases, leaving 9 bases of the junction unmatched. The CDR3 contains 16 residues. Germline CDR1 reads KGHSH; CDR2 reads LQKENI. The CDR3 spells CASSPPRTGMGDEQYF. CDR3 coding DNA: TGTGCCAGCTCACCACCTCGGACAGGGATGGGGGACGAGCAGTACTTC.

The chain carries TRBV5-1 and TRBJ2-1; D remains unclear. V was cut by 4 bases and J by 7 bases, with 6 bases left in between. The CDR3 has 11 residues. Germline V gene lookup returns CDR1 SGHRS and CDR2 YFSETQ. The CDR3 spells CASSTLNEQFF. CDR3 nucleotide sequence: TGCGCCAGCAGCACCCTAAATGAGCAGTTCTTC.

This rearrangement joins TRBV10-3 to TRBJ2-2, with unresolved D. Trimming removed 8 bases at V and 4 bases at J, with 11 bases between. Germline loops: CDR1 ENHRY, CDR2 SYGVKD. The CDR3 extends over 13 amino acids. The DNA of the CDR3 is TGTGCCATCGAATATCCGGGCACCGGGGAGCTGTTTTTT. This sequence encodes CAIEYPGTGELFF.

This clone was detected only a few times. The chain carries TRBV11-2 and TRBJ2-7, with 10 bases that match TRBD1. Germline loops: CDR1 SGHAT, CDR2 FQNNGV. V was clipped by 1 base and J by 4 bases; unmatched bases: 13. The CDR3 is 18 residues long. The CDR3 DNA sequence: TGTGCCAGCAGCTTAGGATTTGAGGGGGACAGGGGTTGTTACGAGCAGTACTTC. This translates into CASSLGFEGDRGCYEQYF.

This clone was seen a handful of times. The chain employs TRBV4-1 and TRBJ2-1; 12 positions match TRBD2. CDR1 is MGHRA and CDR2 is YSYEKL in the germline V gene. The junction had 11 bases not matched to a gene; V was cut back by 3 bases and J by 8 bases. CDR3 length equals 17 residues. CDR3 sequence (DNA): TGCGCCAGCAGCCACCCTTGGCTCCTAGCGGGAGGGGATGAGCAGTTCTTC. Translating it yields CASSHPWLLAGGDEQFF.

The CDR3, as DNA: TGTGCCAGCAGTTACCAGAGCAATCAGCCCCAGCATTTT. This translates into CASSYQSNQPQHF. V is TRBV6-5 and J is TRBJ1-5; D remains unclear. The V end was cut by 2 bases, the J end by 1 base, with 3 bases between. CDR1 and CDR2 from the germline V gene are MNHEY and SVGAGI. This CDR3 contains 13 residues.

This chain uses TRBV2 with TRBJ2-1; 12 nucleotides match TRBD2. V was pared by 4 bases and J by 6 bases, with 1 base of the junction left unmatched. This CDR3 region has 14 residues. CDR1 is SNHLY and CDR2 is FYNNEI in the germline V gene. CDR3 sequence (DNA): TGTGCCAGCAGTGTGGGACTAGCGGGCAATGAGCAGTTCTTC. This gives the protein CASSVGLAGNEQFF.

V usage is TRBV29-1 and J usage is TRBJ2-2; D not certain. The CDR3 loop spans 14 amino acids. Deletions cut 6 bases from V and 4 bases from J, with 15 bases between. CDR1 SQVTM and CDR2 ANQGSEA come from the germline V gene. In DNA, the CDR3 is TGCAGCGTCCGGCGACTTTTGGGCACCGGGGAGCTGTTTTTT. This sequence encodes CSVRRLLGTGELFF.

The V and J genes are TRBV7-2 and TRBJ1-2, with D perhaps TRBD1 (6 bases). V shed 2 bases and J shed 0 bases, with 7 bases lying between them. This CDR3 has 14 amino acids. Germline assignment: CDR1 SGHTA and CDR2 FQGNSA. The CDR3 region has the DNA TGTGCCAGCAGCTTACAGGGGACTAACTATGGCTACACCTTC. Protein: CASSLQGTNYGYTF. The whole variable domain, filled in from reference TRBV7-2 and TRBJ1-2, reads GAGVSQSPSNKVTEKGKDVELRCDPISGHTALYWYRQSLGQGLEFLIYFQGNSAPDKSGLPSDRFSAERTGGSVSTLTIQRTQQEDSAVYLCASSLQGTNYGYTFGSGTRLTVV.

The gene calls are TRBV7-3 and TRBJ2-3; 10 positions match TRBD2. Germline assignment: CDR1 SGHTA and CDR2 FQGTGA. The V gene end was trimmed by 6 bases and the J gene end by 4 bases; junction bases not matched to a gene: 7. CDR3 length equals 15 residues. The CDR3 region is CASSSSGRTADTQYF. DNA of the CDR3: TGTGCCAGCAGTTCTAGCGGGAGAACGGCAGATACGCAGTATTTT.

V is TRBV27 and J is TRBJ1-1; TRBD1 aligns across 7 bases. CDR1 and CDR2 from the germline V gene are MNHEY and SMNVEV (reference sequence). The CDR3 is 14 amino acids. The junction had 8 bases not matched to a gene; V was cut back by 5 bases and J by 5 bases. The CDR3 here is CASSDGGTATEAFF. CDR3 in DNA: TGTGCCAGCAGTGACGGCGGGACAGCAACTGAAGCTTTCTTT.

The sample holds one count of this clone. This chain's CDR3 is CASSPVGQTYEQYF. Here the CDR3 DNA reads TGCGCCAGCAGCCCGGTCGGACAGACTTACGAGCAGTACTTC. The chain combines TRBV5-1 with TRBJ2-7, with D perhaps TRBD1 (6 bases). The CDR3 covers 14 residues. V was clipped by 4 bases and J by 4 bases, with 15 bases between them. CDR1 SGHRS and CDR2 YFSETQ come from the germline V gene.

This clone was recorded only once. The chain links TRBV19 to TRBJ2-3; 10 nucleotides match TRBD1. Germline assignment: CDR1 LNHDA and CDR2 SQIVND (reference sequence). Trimming took 5 bases from V and 6 from J; bases not matched to a gene: 14. The CDR3 is 17 residues long. This CDR3 is CASSLLRGTGVSDTQYF. The CDR3 DNA sequence: TGTGCCAGTAGTCTTCTCCGGGGGACAGGGGTGTCGGATACGCAGTATTTT.

The genes are TRBV5-1 and TRBJ1-3, with a tentative D call TRBD1 (6 bases). The germline CDR1 and CDR2 sequences are SGHRS and YFSETQ. Trimming cost V 0 bases and J 4 bases, with 11 bases left between them. CDR3 size: 15 residues. The CDR3 region has the DNA TGCGCCAGCAGCTTGGCCCGGGACACAGGAAACACCATATATTTT. Protein product: CASSLARDTGNTIYF. The full variable domain, with the rest looked up from reference TRBV5-1 and TRBJ1-3, is KAGVTQTPRYLIKTRGQQVTLSCSPISGHRSVSWYQQTPGQGLQFLFEYFSETQRNKGNFPGRFSGRQFSNSRSEMNVSTLELGDSALYLCASSLARDTGNTIYFGEGSWLTVV.

The chain links TRBV27 to TRBJ1-1; D gene ambiguous. The CDR3 covers 13 residues. The V gene lost 4 bases and the J gene lost 2 bases, with 8 bases spanning the gap. In germline, CDR1 is MNHEY, CDR2 SMNVEV (reference sequence). The CDR3 nucleotides are TGTGCCAGCAGTTATGCGGGCAACACTGAAGCTTTCTTT. Its protein product is CASSYAGNTEAFF.

The count of this clone is one. The rearrangement joins TRBV5-1 to TRBJ2-7; D is undetermined. The CDR3 spans 12 residues. V was clipped by 4 bases and J by 6 bases, with 11 bases between them. CDR1 and CDR2 (germline): SGHRS, YFSETQ. In DNA, the CDR3 is TGCGCCAGCAGCCCAGACATTTCCGAGCAGTACTTC. This sequence encodes CASSPDISEQYF.

The chain joins TRBV27 to TRBJ2-7; weak D call: TRBD2 (6 bases). There are 14 residues in the CDR3. The V end lost 4 bases, the J end lost 5 bases, and 15 bases lay between the germline ends. CDR1 is MNHEY, CDR2 SMNVEV, per germline (reference sequence). The DNA for the CDR3 is TGTGCCAGCAGTTACACGTGGGGGGACGACGAGCAGTACTTC. Protein: CASSYTWGDDEQYF.

The gene calls are TRBV27 and TRBJ1-4, with unresolved D. V lost 4 bases and J 4 bases, leaving 10 bases between the germline ends. The germline CDR1 and CDR2 sequences are MNHEY and SMNVEV (reference sequence). The CDR3 is 14 residues long. As DNA, the CDR3 is TGTGCCAGCAGTTCTTGGGGAGATAATGAAAAACTGTTTTTT. It yields the protein CASSSWGDNEKLFF.

J is TRBJ2-5 and V is TRBV7-8, with D tentatively TRBD2 (5 bases). This CDR3 region has 15 residues. CDR1 and CDR2 (germline): SGHVS, FQNEAQ. V dropped 1 base and J dropped 4 bases, with 13 bases sitting between them. DNA for the CDR3: TGTGCCAGCAGCTTAGATCGGGGAGTAGGAGAGACCCAGTACTTC. Protein: CASSLDRGVGETQYF.